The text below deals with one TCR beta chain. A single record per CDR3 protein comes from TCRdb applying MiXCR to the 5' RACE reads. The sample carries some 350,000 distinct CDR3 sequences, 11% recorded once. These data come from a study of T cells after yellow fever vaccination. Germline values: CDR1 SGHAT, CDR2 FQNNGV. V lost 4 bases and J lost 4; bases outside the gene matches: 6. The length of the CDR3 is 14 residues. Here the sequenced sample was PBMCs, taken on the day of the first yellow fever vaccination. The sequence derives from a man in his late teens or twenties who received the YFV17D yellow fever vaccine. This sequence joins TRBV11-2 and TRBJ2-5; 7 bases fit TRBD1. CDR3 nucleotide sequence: TGTGCCAGCAGCTCTCAACAGGGGCGAGAGACCCAGTACTTC. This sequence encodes CASSSQQGRETQYF.